What follows describes a single T cell receptor beta chain. Libraries were prepared by immunoSEQ multiplex PCR; TCRdb keeps only in-frame clonotypes and omits some of them. The table has 300,000 to 350,000 clones, roughly 87% seen once. This record comes from a study of blood T cell repertoires in COVID-19. The trim removed 8 bases at V and 2 bases at J, leaving 9 bases unmatched. This CDR3 comprises 14 residues. Germline V gene data show CDR1 as MNHEY and CDR2 as SVGAGI. Sequencing was performed on PBMCs or T cells enriched from blood (not recorded which). The sequence was collected from a woman younger than 45 who had recovered from COVID-19. The chain joins TRBV6-5 to TRBJ2-7, with TRBD1 identical over 7 bases. CDR3 in DNA: TGTGCCAGCCACAGACCGGGACAGACCTACGAGCAGTACTTC. Protein product: CASHRPGQTYEQYF.